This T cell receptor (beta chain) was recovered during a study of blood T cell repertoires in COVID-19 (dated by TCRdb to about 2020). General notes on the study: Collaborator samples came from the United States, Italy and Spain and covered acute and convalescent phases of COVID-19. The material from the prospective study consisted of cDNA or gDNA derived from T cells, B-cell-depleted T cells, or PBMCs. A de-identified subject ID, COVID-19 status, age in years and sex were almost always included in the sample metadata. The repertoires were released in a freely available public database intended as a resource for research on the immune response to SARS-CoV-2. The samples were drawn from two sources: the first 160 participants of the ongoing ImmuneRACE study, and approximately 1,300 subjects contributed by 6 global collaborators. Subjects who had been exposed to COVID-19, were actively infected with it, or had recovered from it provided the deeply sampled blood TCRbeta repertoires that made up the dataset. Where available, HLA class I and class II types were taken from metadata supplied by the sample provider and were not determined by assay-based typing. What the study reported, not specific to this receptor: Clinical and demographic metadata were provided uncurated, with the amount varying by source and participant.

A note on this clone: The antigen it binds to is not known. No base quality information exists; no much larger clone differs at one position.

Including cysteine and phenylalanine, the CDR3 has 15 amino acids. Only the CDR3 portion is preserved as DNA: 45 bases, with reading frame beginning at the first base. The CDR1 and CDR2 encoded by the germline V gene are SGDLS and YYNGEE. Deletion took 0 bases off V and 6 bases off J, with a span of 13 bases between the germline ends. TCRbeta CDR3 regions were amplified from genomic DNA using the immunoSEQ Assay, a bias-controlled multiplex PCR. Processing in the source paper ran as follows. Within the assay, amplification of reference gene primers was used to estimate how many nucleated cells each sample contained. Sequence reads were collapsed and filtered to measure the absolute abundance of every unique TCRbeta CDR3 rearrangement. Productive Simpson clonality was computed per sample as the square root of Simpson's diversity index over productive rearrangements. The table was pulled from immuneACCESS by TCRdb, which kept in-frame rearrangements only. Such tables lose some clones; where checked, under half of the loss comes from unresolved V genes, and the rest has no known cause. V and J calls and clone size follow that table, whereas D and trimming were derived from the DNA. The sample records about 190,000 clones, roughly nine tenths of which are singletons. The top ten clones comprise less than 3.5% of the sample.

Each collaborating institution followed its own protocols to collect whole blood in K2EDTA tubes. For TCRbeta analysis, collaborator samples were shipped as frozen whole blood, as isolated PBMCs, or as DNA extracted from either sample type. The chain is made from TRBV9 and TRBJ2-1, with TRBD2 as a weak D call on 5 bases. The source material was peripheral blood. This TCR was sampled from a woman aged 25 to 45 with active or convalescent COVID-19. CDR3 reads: CASSVVGWAGNEQFF. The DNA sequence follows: TGTGCCAGCAGCGTAGTGGGGTGGGCGGGCAATGAGCAGTTCTTC. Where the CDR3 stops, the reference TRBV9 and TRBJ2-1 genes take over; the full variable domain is DSGVTQTPKHLITATGQRVTLRCSPRSGDLSVYWYQQSLDQGLQFLIQYYNGEERAKGNILERFSAQQFPDLHSELNLSSLELGDSALYFCASSVVGWAGNEQFFGPGTRLTVL.